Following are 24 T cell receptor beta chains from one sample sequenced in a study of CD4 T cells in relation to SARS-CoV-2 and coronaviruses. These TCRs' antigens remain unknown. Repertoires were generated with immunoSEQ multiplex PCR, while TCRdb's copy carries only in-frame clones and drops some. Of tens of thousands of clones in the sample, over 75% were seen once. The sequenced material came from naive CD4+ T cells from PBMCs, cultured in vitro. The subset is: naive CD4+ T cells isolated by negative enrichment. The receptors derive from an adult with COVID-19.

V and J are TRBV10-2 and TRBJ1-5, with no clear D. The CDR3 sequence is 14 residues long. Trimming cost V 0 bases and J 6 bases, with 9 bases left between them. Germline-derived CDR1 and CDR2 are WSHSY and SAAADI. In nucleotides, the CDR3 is TGCGCCAGCAGTGAGTCGTTACTTACTCAGCCCCAGCATTTT. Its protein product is CASSESLLTQPQHF.

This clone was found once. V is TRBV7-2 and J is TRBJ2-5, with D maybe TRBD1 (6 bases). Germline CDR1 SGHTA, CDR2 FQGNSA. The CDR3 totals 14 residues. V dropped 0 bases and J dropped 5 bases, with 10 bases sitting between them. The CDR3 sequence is CASSLAGTSETQYF. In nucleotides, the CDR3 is TGTGCCAGCAGCTTAGCCGGGACATCGGAGACCCAGTACTTC.

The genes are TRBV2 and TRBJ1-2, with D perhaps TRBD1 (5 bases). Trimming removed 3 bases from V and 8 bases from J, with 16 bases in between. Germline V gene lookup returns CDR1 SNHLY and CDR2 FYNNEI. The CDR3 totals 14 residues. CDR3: CASSEGFTGPGYTF. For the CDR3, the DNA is TGTGCCAGCAGTGAGGGGTTTACAGGACCCGGCTACACCTTC.

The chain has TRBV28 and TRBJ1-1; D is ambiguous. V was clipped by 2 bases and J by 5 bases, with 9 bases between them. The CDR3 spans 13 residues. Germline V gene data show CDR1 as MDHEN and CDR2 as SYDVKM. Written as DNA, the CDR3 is TGTGCCAGCAGTTTAGTAACTTTAACTGAAGCTTTCTTT. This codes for CASSLVTLTEAFF.

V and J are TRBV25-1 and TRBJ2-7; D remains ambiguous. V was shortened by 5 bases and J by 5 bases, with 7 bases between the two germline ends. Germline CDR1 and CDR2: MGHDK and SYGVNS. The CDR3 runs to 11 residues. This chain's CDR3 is CASSSPHEQYF. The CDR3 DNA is TGTGCCAGCAGTTCTCCCCACGAGCAGTACTTC.

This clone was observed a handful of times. CDR3 sequence: CASSQEGKGPETDTQYF. The CDR3 DNA reads TGCGCCAGCAGCCAAGAGGGGAAGGGACCGGAGACAGATACGCAGTATTTT. The J gene is TRBJ2-3, the V gene TRBV4-1; D possibly matches TRBD1 or TRBD2 (5 bases each). The CDR3 extends over 17 amino acids. Germline V gene lookup returns CDR1 MGHRA and CDR2 YSYEKL. Trimming took off 0 bases at V and 3 bases at J, with 16 bases between the two ends.

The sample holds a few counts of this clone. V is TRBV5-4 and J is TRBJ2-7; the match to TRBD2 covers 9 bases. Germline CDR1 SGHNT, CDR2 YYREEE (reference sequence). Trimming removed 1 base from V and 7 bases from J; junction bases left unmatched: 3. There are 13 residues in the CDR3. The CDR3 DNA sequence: TGTGCCAGCAGCTTGATAGCGGGGGAGGAGCAGTACTTC. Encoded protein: CASSLIAGEEQYF.

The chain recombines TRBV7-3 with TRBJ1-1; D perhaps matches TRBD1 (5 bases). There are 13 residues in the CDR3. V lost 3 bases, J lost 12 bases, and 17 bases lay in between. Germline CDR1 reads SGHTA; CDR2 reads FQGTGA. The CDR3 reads CASSFSPDTDPFF. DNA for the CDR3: TGTGCCAGCAGCTTCTCGCCGGACACCGATCCTTTCTTT.

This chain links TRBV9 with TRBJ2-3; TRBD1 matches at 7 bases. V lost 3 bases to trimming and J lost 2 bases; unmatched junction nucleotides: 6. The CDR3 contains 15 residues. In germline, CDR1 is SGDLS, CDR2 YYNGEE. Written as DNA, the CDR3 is TGTGCCAGCAGCGCTACAGGACAGGACACAGATACGCAGTATTTT. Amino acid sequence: CASSATGQDTDTQYF. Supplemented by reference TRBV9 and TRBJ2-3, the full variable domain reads DSGVTQTPKHLITATGQRVTLRCSPRSGDLSVYWYQQSLDQGLQFLIQYYNGEERAKGNILERFSAQQFPDLHSELNLSSLELGDSALYFCASSATGQDTDTQYFGPGTRLTVL.

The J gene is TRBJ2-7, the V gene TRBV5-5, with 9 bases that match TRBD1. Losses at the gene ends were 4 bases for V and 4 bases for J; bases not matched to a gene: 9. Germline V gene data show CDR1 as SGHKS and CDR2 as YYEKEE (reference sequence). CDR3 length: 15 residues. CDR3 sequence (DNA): TGTGCCAGCAGCACAGGGACAGGGAGGTTTTACGAGCAGTACTTC. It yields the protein CASSTGTGRFYEQYF.

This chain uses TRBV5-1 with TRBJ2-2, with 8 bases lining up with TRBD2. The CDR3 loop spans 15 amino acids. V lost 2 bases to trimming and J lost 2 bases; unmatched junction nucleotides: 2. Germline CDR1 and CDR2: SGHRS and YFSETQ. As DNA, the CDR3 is TGCGCCAGCAGCTTAGCGGGAGTTAACACCGGGGAGCTGTTTTTT. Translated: CASSLAGVNTGELFF.

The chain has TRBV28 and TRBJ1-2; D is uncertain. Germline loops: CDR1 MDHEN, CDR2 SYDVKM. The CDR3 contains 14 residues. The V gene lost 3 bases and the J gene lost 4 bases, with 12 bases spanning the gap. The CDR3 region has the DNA TGTGCCAGCAGTTTTTTGGGAGGGCTCTATGGCTACACCTTC. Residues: CASSFLGGLYGYTF.

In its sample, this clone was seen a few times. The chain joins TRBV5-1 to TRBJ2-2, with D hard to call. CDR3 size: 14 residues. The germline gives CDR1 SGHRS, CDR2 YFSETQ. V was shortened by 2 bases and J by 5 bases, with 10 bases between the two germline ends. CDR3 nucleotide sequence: TGCGCCAGCAGCTTCGGGCGGAGAACCGGGGAGCTGTTTTTT. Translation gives CASSFGRRTGELFF.

DNA of the CDR3: TGTGCCATCAGTGGCGAGACCCAAGAGACCCAGTACTTC. Protein product: CAISGETQETQYF. The chain employs TRBV10-3 and TRBJ2-5; D ambiguous. The germline CDR1 and CDR2 sequences are ENHRY and SYGVKD. The CDR3 consists of 13 residues. V was cut by 4 bases and J by 1 base, with 7 bases left in between.

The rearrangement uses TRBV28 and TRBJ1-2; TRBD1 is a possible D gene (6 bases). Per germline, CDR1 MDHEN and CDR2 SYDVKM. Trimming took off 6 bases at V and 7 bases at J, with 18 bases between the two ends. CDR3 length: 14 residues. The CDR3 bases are TGTGCCAGCAGCATCGGGGGGCTCGGGGGTGGCTACACCTTC. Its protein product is CASSIGGLGGGYTF.

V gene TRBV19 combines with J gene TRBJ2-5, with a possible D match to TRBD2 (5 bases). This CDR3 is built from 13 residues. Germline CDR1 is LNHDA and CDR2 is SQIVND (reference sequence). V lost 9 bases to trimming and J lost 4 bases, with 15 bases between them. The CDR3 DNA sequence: TGTGCCAGCGCCCCGGTCGGGATAGAGACCCAGTACTTC. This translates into CASAPVGIETQYF.

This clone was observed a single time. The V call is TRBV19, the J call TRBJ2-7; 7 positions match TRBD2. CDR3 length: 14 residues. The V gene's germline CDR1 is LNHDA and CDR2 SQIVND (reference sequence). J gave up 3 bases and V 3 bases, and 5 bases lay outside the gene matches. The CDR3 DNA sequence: TGTGCCAGTAGTATCCGAGCGGGGCTCTACGAGCAGTACTTC. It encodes CASSIRAGLYEQYF.

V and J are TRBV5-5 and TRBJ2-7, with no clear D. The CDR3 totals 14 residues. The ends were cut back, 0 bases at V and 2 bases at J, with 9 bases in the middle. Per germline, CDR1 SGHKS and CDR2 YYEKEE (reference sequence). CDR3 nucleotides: TGTGCCAGCAGCTTGGTGGCAGAAGCCTACGAGCAGTACTTC. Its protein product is CASSLVAEAYEQYF.

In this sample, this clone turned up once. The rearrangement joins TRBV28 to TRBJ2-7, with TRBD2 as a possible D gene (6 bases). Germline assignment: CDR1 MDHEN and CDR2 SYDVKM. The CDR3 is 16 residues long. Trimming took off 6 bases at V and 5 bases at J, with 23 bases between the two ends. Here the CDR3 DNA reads TGTGCCAGCAGGAGGGGAGGCCTAGCGCCTAACGACGAGCAGTACTTC. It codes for CASRRGGLAPNDEQYF.

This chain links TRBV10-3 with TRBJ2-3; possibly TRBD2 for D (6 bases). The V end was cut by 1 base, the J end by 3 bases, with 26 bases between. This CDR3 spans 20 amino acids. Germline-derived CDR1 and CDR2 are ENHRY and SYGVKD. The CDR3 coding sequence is TGTGCCATCAGTGAGTGGTTGGGGCCAACCGGTAGCGGAGAAACAGATACGCAGTATTTT. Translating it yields CAISEWLGPTGSGETDTQYF.

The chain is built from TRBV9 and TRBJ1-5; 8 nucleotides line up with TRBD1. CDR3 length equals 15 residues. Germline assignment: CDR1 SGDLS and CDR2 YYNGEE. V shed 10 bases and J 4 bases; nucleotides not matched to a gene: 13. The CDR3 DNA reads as TGTGCCCAAACTCCCCGGACAGGGTCAAATCAGCCCCAGCATTTT. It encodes CAQTPRTGSNQPQHF.

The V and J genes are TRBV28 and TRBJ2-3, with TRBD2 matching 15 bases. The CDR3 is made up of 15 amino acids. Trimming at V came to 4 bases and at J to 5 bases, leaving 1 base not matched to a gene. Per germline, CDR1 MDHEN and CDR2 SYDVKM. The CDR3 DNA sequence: TGTGCCAGCAGTTGGACTAGCGGGAGGGTAGATACGCAGTATTTT. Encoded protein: CASSWTSGRVDTQYF.

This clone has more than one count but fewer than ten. The CDR3 DNA reads TGCGCCAGCAGCCAAGAAAAACTTAGGGCTAGCGGAAGCACAGATACGCAGTATTTT. Amino acids: CASSQEKLRASGSTDTQYF. This chain uses TRBV4-1 with TRBJ2-3, with 7 bases identical to TRBD2. The CDR3 consists of 19 residues. The germline gives CDR1 MGHRA, CDR2 YSYEKL. V was pared by 0 bases and J by 0 bases, with 12 bases of the junction left unmatched.

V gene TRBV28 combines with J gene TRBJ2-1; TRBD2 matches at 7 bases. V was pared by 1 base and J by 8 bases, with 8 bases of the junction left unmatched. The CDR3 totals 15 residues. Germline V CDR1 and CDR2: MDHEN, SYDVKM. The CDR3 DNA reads TGTGCCAGCAGTTTATCTCTTACGGGAGGATATGAGCAGTTCTTC. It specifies CASSLSLTGGYEQFF.